The 31 T cell receptor beta chains reported below all come from one sample, sequenced in a study of tissue T cells after allogeneic stem cell transplantation. TCRdb keeps only in-frame clones here, not all; method: immunoSEQ multiplex PCR. The sample yields some 9,300 clones, roughly a third seen once. The time point was: mouse harvest day 14 after allogeneic transplant. Tail vein injection delivered 10^7 T-cell-depleted bone marrow cells and 10^6 splenic CD5+ T cells. The specimen was skin. The source is a female BALB/c mouse given C57BL/6 T cells with graft-versus-host disease after an allogeneic hematopoietic cell transplant.

With regard to this clone: Gene names and germline refer to mouse. Read coverage stops 1 residue before the CDR3 terminus; the germline J gene supplies the remainder. This chain connects TRBV26 to TRBJ2-5; D is perhaps TRBD1 or TRBD2 (6 bases each). V was cut by 4 bases and J by 4 bases, with 9 bases left in between. The CDR3 spans 13 residues. Germline assignment: CDR1 KGHPV and CDR2 FQNQEV (reference sequence). CDR3 DNA (partial): TGTGCCAGCAGTCCGGGGGCAGAAGACACCCAGTAC. Encoded protein: CASSPGAEDTQY. The entire CDR3 reads CASSPGAEDTQYF.

Details on this clone: Mouse gene names and germline throughout. The CDR3 goes on 1 residue after the read ends, and that part is filled in from the germline J gene. V is TRBV14 and J is TRBJ2-2; D unresolved. The V gene lost 2 bases and the J gene lost 1 base, with 6 bases spanning the gap. CDR3 length: 14 residues. Germline V gives CDR1 SGHDT, CDR2 FRDEAV. The CDR3 sequence: CASSFGLNTGQLYF. The covered CDR3 bases are TGTGCCAGCAGTTTTGGCCTAAACACCGGGCAGCTCTAC.

About this clone itself: Gene names are the mouse ones. With the read ending 1 residue before the CDR3 end, the germline J gene is used to fill in that end. The gene calls are TRBV13-3 and TRBJ2-3; 7 bases fit TRBD2. The J segment lost 0 bases and the V segment lost 8 bases, leaving 3 bases of the junction unmatched. The germline gives CDR1 NNHDY, CDR2 SYVADS. This CDR3 is 13 amino acids long. The CDR3 sequence is CARGGSSAETLYF. Incomplete CDR3 DNA: TGTGCCAGGGGGGGGTCTAGTGCAGAAACGCTGTAT.

Within the sample, this clone is medium-sized. Gene labels here are mouse ones. The missing CDR3 end, 1 residue past where the read stops, is filled in from the germline J gene. The sample has other DNA sequences that encode this CDR3 too. The V gene is TRBV26, the J gene TRBJ1-1; D perhaps matches TRBD1 (6 bases). Germline V gene sequence: CDR1 KGHPV, CDR2 FQNQEV (reference sequence). The CDR3 consists of 13 residues. V lost 4 bases and J 1 base, leaving 7 bases between the germline ends. CDR3 sequence reads: CASSPGQNTEVFF. The CDR3 bases that were read are TGTGCCAGCAGTCCGGGACAAAACACAGAAGTCTTC.

This clone is medium-sized within its sample. Mouse germline and gene names are used. The read falls 1 residue short of the CDR3 end, and the missing part is taken from the germline J gene. The rearrangement links TRBV20 to TRBJ1-3, with D perhaps TRBD1 (6 bases). The V gene lost 2 bases and the J gene lost 0 bases, with 11 bases spanning the gap. From germline, CDR1 is GFQATS and CDR2 STVNSAI. The CDR3 runs to 15 residues. The CDR3 bases that were read are TGTGGTGCTAGGAGAGGGACAACTTCTGGAAATACGCTCTAT. This sequence encodes CGARRGTTSGNTLY. The full-length CDR3 reads as CGARRGTTSGNTLYF.

In the case of this clone: Gene names refer to mouse genes. The observed sequence ends 1 residue before the CDR3 terminus, with the missing tail filled in from the germline J gene. This chain joins TRBV3 and TRBJ2-3, with no clear D. Trimming cost V 2 bases and J 4 bases, with 4 bases left between them. Germline values: CDR1 SNHLY, CDR2 FYNGKV (reference sequence). This CDR3 has 12 residues. The CDR3 loop is CASSLQSETLYF. The CDR3 bases that were read are TGTGCCAGCAGCTTACAGTCAGAAACGCTGTAT. The entire variable domain, with the rest obtained from reference TRBV3 and TRBJ2-3, is as follows: GPKVLQIPSHQIIDMGQMVTLNCDPVSNHLYFYWYKQILGQQMEFLVNFYNGKVMEKSKLFKDQFSVERPDGSYFTLKIQPTALEDSAVYFCASSLQSETLYFGSGTRLTVL.

Of note for this clone: All gene names here are mouse names. The read terminates 1 residue before the CDR3 end, so the remaining end is supplied by the germline J gene. This chain joins TRBV5 and TRBJ2-4; the D is unclear. The CDR3 spans 15 residues. The germline CDR1 and CDR2 sequences are LGHNA and YNLKQL (reference sequence). V lost 0 bases to trimming and J lost 1 base, with 8 bases between them. The CDR3 spells CASSQEAWRQNTLYF. The DNA read from the CDR3 is TGTGCCAGCAGCCAAGAGGCCTGGCGTCAAAACACCTTGTAC.

This clone was recorded a few times. Germline and genes here are mouse. The observed sequence ends 1 residue before the CDR3 terminus, with the missing tail filled in from the germline J gene. The chain uses TRBV26 and TRBJ2-2; TRBD1 aligns across 12 bases. This CDR3 comprises 17 residues. Germline lookup yields CDR1 KGHPV and CDR2 FQNQEV (reference sequence). V lost 6 bases to trimming and J lost 1 base; unmatched junction nucleotides: 6. This CDR3 is CASSRGQGARNTGQLYF. CDR3 DNA (partial): TGTGCCAGCAGCCGGGGACAGGGGGCCCGAAACACCGGGCAGCTCTAC.

This clone is labeled as medium-sized. Gene names denote mouse genes. Read sequence stops 1 residue before the CDR3 end, and the germline J gene provides the missing end. The rearrangement links TRBV5 to TRBJ2-2; a possible D gene is TRBD1 (5 bases). This CDR3 is 15 amino acids long. CDR1 is LGHNA and CDR2 is YNLKQL in the germline V gene (reference sequence). V was trimmed by 1 base and J by 4 bases, leaving 10 bases between them. CDR3 protein: CASSQGREGTGQLYF. The CDR3 DNA, read in part, is TGTGCCAGCAGCCAAGGCAGGGAGGGCACCGGGCAGCTCTAC.

Turning to this clone: Genes and germline come from the mouse. The read gets to within 1 residue of the CDR3 end, and the germline J gene fills in the rest. V gene TRBV19 combines with J gene TRBJ2-5; 7 bases are a match to TRBD2. With 5 bases clipped from V and 6 bases from J, the junction kept 6 bases outside the gene matches. There are 13 residues in the CDR3. Germline V gives CDR1 FNHDT, CDR2 SITEND (reference sequence). The CDR3 sequence is CASRPWGTDTQYF. The CDR3 bases that were read are TGTGCCAGCAGACCCTGGGGGACGGACACCCAGTAC.

For this clone: Each gene name is a mouse one. The DNA ends 1 residue before the CDR3 does, and the rest of the CDR3 is filled in from the germline J gene. V and J are TRBV12-1 and TRBJ1-1, with D hard to call. Germline CDR1 and CDR2: SGHSN and HYEKVE. Deletions cut 0 bases from V and 7 bases from J, with 8 bases between. The CDR3 runs to 12 residues. Here the CDR3 reads CASSLEGKEVFF. The covered CDR3 bases are TGTGCCAGCTCTCTCGAAGGCAAAGAAGTCTTC.

The table lists this clone with a few counts. The listed genes are named as in mouse. The read stops 1 residue short of the end of the CDR3; the missing end is completed from the germline J gene. The J gene is TRBJ1-4, the V gene TRBV26, with unresolved D. The CDR3 has 15 amino acids. CDR1 is KGHPV, CDR2 FQNQEV, per germline (reference sequence). With 4 bases removed from V and 0 bases from J, the gap between germline ends came to 9 bases. The CDR3 loop reads CASSPQEISNERLFF. The DNA read from the CDR3 is TGTGCCAGCAGTCCGCAGGAAATTTCCAACGAAAGATTATTT.

As for this clone: All gene names here are mouse names. Read data end 1 residue before the CDR3 end; the end is taken from the germline J gene. The chain joins TRBV13-3 to TRBJ1-4; weak D call: TRBD1 (6 bases). With 3 bases removed from V and 2 bases from J, the gap between germline ends came to 8 bases. Germline V CDR1 and CDR2: NNHDY, SYVADS. There are 14 residues in the CDR3. The CDR3 protein is CASSVRGSNERLFF. The CDR3 DNA, read in part, is TGTGCCAGCAGTGTGAGGGGGTCCAACGAAAGATTATTT.

Turning to this clone: The genes are named according to mouse. The read comes to an end 1 residue before the CDR3 does, leaving the germline J gene to fill in the end. The chain has TRBV26 and TRBJ2-5, with TRBD1 identical over 8 bases. The CDR3 spans 13 residues. V shed 7 bases and J 6 bases; nucleotides not matched to a gene: 6. Germline lookup yields CDR1 KGHPV and CDR2 FQNQEV (reference sequence). CDR3 protein: CASTGRGRDTQYF. CDR3 DNA, as far as it was read: TGTGCCAGCACGGGCAGGGGGCGGGACACCCAGTAC.

As concerns this clone: The genes and germline here are from mouse. Coverage ceases 1 residue before the CDR3 finishes, and the germline J gene fills in the end. J is TRBJ2-5 and V is TRBV3; D unclear. V shed 8 bases and J shed 0 bases, with 9 bases lying between them. The CDR3 covers 13 residues. CDR1 is SNHLY and CDR2 is FYNGKV in the germline V gene (reference sequence). The covered CDR3 bases are TGTGCCAGCGGAACGGGTAACCAAGACACCCAGTAC. Amino acid sequence: CASGTGNQDTQY. The complete CDR3 sequence is CASGTGNQDTQYF.

This clone is deemed medium-sized. Genes and germline come from the mouse. Partial CDR3 DNA: TGTGCCAGCAGTCTGAAGGCCCAAGACACCCAGTAC. It translates to CASSLKAQDTQY. The whole CDR3 reads CASSLKAQDTQYF. This chain joins TRBV26 and TRBJ2-5, with D uncertain. Read sequence stops 1 residue before the CDR3 end, and the germline J gene provides the missing end. CDR1 KGHPV and CDR2 FQNQEV come from the germline V gene (reference sequence). Trimming removed 2 bases at V and 2 bases at J, with 5 bases between. This CDR3 is built from 13 residues.

To note about this clone: Genes and germline are mouse. The observed sequence ends 1 residue before the CDR3 terminus, with the missing tail filled in from the germline J gene. The V and J genes are TRBV16 and TRBJ2-2; 8 nucleotides agree with TRBD1. This CDR3 comprises 14 residues. V trimming: 5 bases; J trimming: 2 bases; junction bases outside the gene matches: 1. CDR1 and CDR2 from the germline V gene are SGHSA and FRNQAP. The CDR3 sequence: CASSRTGNTGQLYF. The covered CDR3 bases are TGTGCAAGCAGCCGGACAGGGAACACCGGGCAGCTCTAC. The full variable domain, with the rest looked up from reference TRBV16 and TRBJ2-2, is NAGVIQTPRHKVTGKGQEATLWCEPISGHSAVFWYRQTIVQGLEFLTYFRNQAPIDDSGMPKERFSAQMPNQSHSTLKIQSTQPQDSAVYLCASSRTGNTGQLYFGEGSKLTVL.

With regard to this clone: Gene names and germline match the mouse. The read ends 1 residue early relative to the CDR3; the germline J gene fills the gap. The chain uses TRBV26 and TRBJ2-5, with D perhaps TRBD1 (5 bases). The CDR3 contains 16 residues. The germline gives CDR1 KGHPV, CDR2 FQNQEV (reference sequence). The ends were cut back, 0 bases at V and 0 bases at J, with 10 bases in the middle. CDR3 DNA (partial): TGTGCCAGCAGTCTGTCCCGGACACATAACCAAGACACCCAGTAC. Translating it yields CASSLSRTHNQDTQY. The entire CDR3 reads CASSLSRTHNQDTQYF.

This clone was detected a few times. Gene labels here are mouse ones. From the germline J gene comes the end of the CDR3, since the read stops 1 residue before it. The rearrangement uses TRBV23 and TRBJ2-4; the D segment call TRBD2 is taken from the table without a DNA check. This CDR3 has 16 amino acids. Looked up from germline, CDR1 is KGHTA and CDR2 is FQNQQP. CDR3 DNA (partial): TGCTCCAGCAGTCAACGGTCTGGGGCTAGTCAAAACACCTTGTAC. Translation: CSSSQRSGASQNTLY. The complete CDR3 sequence is CSSSQRSGASQNTLYF.

Concerning this clone: These gene names are mouse names. Coverage ceases 1 residue before the CDR3 finishes, and the germline J gene fills in the end. The J gene is TRBJ1-5, the V gene TRBV13-2; D not resolved. Germline values: CDR1 NNHNN, CDR2 SYGAGS (reference sequence). The ends were cut back, 0 bases at V and 0 bases at J, with 4 bases in the middle. CDR3 length equals 14 residues. The covered CDR3 bases are TGTGCCAGCGGTGATGCGAGTAACAACCAGGCTCCGCTT. Translation gives CASGDASNNQAPL. Given in full, the CDR3 is CASGDASNNQAPLF.

In its sample, this clone was seen a few times. All gene names here are mouse names. The sequence runs out 1 residue before the end of the CDR3; the remainder is reconstructed from the germline J gene. The rearrangement joins TRBV26 to TRBJ2-3; 7 nucleotides agree with TRBD1. Per the germline V gene, CDR1 is KGHPV and CDR2 is FQNQEV (reference sequence). The CDR3 spans 14 residues. The V and J ends lost 4 bases and 4 bases, in that order; junction bases with no gene match: 5. The part of the CDR3 DNA that was read is TGTGCCAGCAGTCGCGACAGGGTTACAGAAACGCTGTAT. Translated: CASSRDRVTETLY. The whole CDR3 protein is CASSRDRVTETLYF.

This clone is labeled as medium-sized. The listed genes are named as in mouse. The sequence runs out 1 residue before the end of the CDR3; the remainder is reconstructed from the germline J gene. The chain uses TRBV23 and TRBJ2-3; the table assigns TRBD2, which was not confirmed against the DNA. Germline lookup yields CDR1 KGHTA and CDR2 FQNQQP. This CDR3 has 15 amino acids. The DNA read from the CDR3 is TGCTCCAGCAGAAGGACTGGGGGTAGTGCAGAAACGCTGTAT. It specifies CSSRRTGGSAETLY. The whole CDR3 protein reads CSSRRTGGSAETLYF.

Points on this clone: The gene symbols are mouse symbols. The read ends 1 residue before the CDR3 terminus; that terminus is restored from the germline J gene. V and J are TRBV3 and TRBJ1-2, with a possible D match to TRBD1 (6 bases). This CDR3 contains 12 residues. Germline CDR1 is SNHLY and CDR2 is FYNGKV (reference sequence). The V end lost 1 base, the J end lost 8 bases, and 8 bases lay between the germline ends. The CDR3 DNA, read in part, is TGTGCCAGCAGCTTAGTGGGGGCGGACTACACC. Encoded protein: CASSLVGADYT. The entire CDR3 is CASSLVGADYTF.

As for this clone: Mouse germline and gene names are used. The read halts 1 residue ahead of the CDR3 end, with the missing end drawn from the germline J gene. The chain recombines TRBV5 with TRBJ2-2; 10 nucleotides line up with TRBD1. Germline V CDR1 and CDR2: LGHNA, YNLKQL (reference sequence). CDR3 length: 17 residues. J gave up 0 bases and V 2 bases, and 3 bases lay outside the gene matches. The CDR3 DNA, read in part, is TGTGCCAGCAGCCAACTCGGGACAGGGGCAAACACCGGGCAGCTCTAC. This translates into CASSQLGTGANTGQLY. The complete CDR3 sequence is CASSQLGTGANTGQLYF.

Concerning this clone: Each gene name is a mouse one. The read finishes 1 residue shy of the CDR3 end, and the germline J gene is used to complete it. J is TRBJ2-4 and V is TRBV12-1; D tentatively fits TRBD1 or TRBD2 (6 bases each). The CDR3 covers 14 residues. Trimming pared 0 bases from V and 6 bases from J, leaving 12 bases between. The germline V gene encodes CDR1 SGHSN and CDR2 HYEKVE. The sequenced part of the CDR3 DNA is TGTGCCAGCTCTCTCCCGGGGGCGCGGAACACCTTGTAC. As protein: CASSLPGARNTLY. The full CDR3 reads CASSLPGARNTLYF.

Concerning this clone: Here the gene names and germline are mouse. The sequenced CDR3 bases are TGTGCCAGCTCTCTCGACTGGGTGAACTATGAACAGTAC. This gives the protein CASSLDWVNYEQY. The complete CDR3 sequence is CASSLDWVNYEQYF. J is TRBJ2-7 and V is TRBV12-2, with 7 bases that match TRBD2. The read terminates 1 residue before the CDR3 end, so the remaining end is supplied by the germline J gene. The CDR3 sequence is 14 residues long. After removal of 0 bases from V and 3 bases from J, the junction contained 4 bases not matched to a gene. Germline V gene sequence: CDR1 SGHLS, CDR2 HYDKME.

By share of the sample, this clone is medium-sized. Gene names follow the mouse nomenclature. Sequencing ends 1 residue short of the CDR3 end; the germline J gene provides the rest. V is TRBV20 and J is TRBJ1-3; no firm D call. The CDR3 extends over 14 amino acids. V gave up 1 base and J gave up 0 bases, with 7 bases separating them. Germline CDR1 GFQATS, CDR2 STVNSAI. The DNA read from the CDR3 is TGTGGTGCTAGGGCGACAATTTCTGGAAATACGCTCTAT. Translating gives CGARATISGNTLY. The whole CDR3 region reads CGARATISGNTLYF.

In this sample, this clone turned up a few times. Gene names and germline match the mouse. The read falls 1 residue short of the CDR3 end, and the missing part is taken from the germline J gene. V is TRBV15 and J is TRBJ2-7; 10 bases are shared with TRBD1. V lost 6 bases to trimming and J lost 5 bases; unmatched junction nucleotides: 4. CDR3 length: 13 residues. From germline, CDR1 is SGHND and CDR2 FRSKSL. The CDR3 sequence: CASREGTGDEQYF. The DNA read from the CDR3 is TGTGCCAGCAGGGAGGGGACAGGGGATGAACAGTAC. The full variable domain, rest sourced from reference TRBV15 and TRBJ2-7, is DAGVTQTPRHEVAEKGQTIILKCEPVSGHNDLFWYRQTKIQGLELLSYFRSKSLMEDGGAFKDRFKAEMLNSSFSTLKIQPTEPKDSAVYLCASREGTGDEQYFGPGTRLTVL.

On this clone itself: Here the gene names and germline are mouse. The missing CDR3 end, 1 residue past where the read stops, is filled in from the germline J gene. This chain links TRBV26 with TRBJ2-7, with 7 positions matching TRBD1. Trimming at V came to 7 bases and at J to 4 bases, leaving 4 bases not matched to a gene. The CDR3 contains 12 residues. CDR1 is KGHPV and CDR2 is FQNQEV in the germline V gene (reference sequence). CDR3 in amino acids: CASTMTGYEQYF. The CDR3 DNA, read in part, is TGTGCCAGCACCATGACAGGGTATGAACAGTAC.

A remark on this clone: Gene names denote mouse genes. The CDR3 goes on 1 residue after the read ends, and that part is filled in from the germline J gene. The chain carries TRBV26 and TRBJ1-3; D gene uncertain. The CDR3 covers 13 residues. Looked up from germline, CDR1 is KGHPV and CDR2 is FQNQEV (reference sequence). Trimming took 4 bases from V and 0 from J, leaving 4 bases between them. The sequenced part of the CDR3 DNA is TGTGCCAGCAGTCCCATTTCTGGAAATACGCTCTAT. Protein sequence: CASSPISGNTLY. The CDR3, in full, reads CASSPISGNTLYF.

The sample holds a few counts of this clone. Gene names are the mouse ones. CDR3 DNA, as far as it was read: TGCTCCAGCAGTCAATCGAATAGTCAAAACACCTTGTAC. Residues: CSSSQSNSQNTLY. The entire CDR3 is CSSSQSNSQNTLYF. This chain uses TRBV23 with TRBJ2-4. The read stops 1 residue short of the end of the CDR3; the missing end is completed from the germline J gene. There are 14 residues in the CDR3. CDR1 and CDR2 from the germline V gene are KGHTA and FQNQQP.